This T cell receptor (beta chain) was profiled in a study of HIV-infected patients and healthy controls. Overall study context: About two thirds of the sixteen became undetectable by the second bleed, and all after another year of therapy. Overall study results and limits: Diversity differences between study cohorts were not due to their slight age and sex differences. Healthy control repertoires had roughly threefold more distinct CDR3s than untreated HIV+ repertoires, and higher Shannon diversity.

The CDR3 is made up of 12 amino acids. CDR1 LNHDA and CDR2 SQIVND come from the germline V gene (reference sequence). The V and J ends lost 5 bases and 12 bases respectively, with 11 bases between them. This clonotype is judged large. Its antigen is currently unknown. This beta chain was picked up by a library intended for alpha chains and is off target, so its count carries little meaning. The repertoire came from unfractionated whole blood and reflected all unsorted peripheral T cells. cDNA was made from 500 ng RNA using alpha and beta constant primers. Alpha and beta chain libraries were made separately by chain-specific third strand synthesis with multiplexing indices. TCRdb independently ran MiXCR on the 5' RACE reads; one entry per CDR3 protein. This sample has about 450 distinct CDR3 sequences; roughly 50% occur once, and the top ten carry 25% to 40%.

The chain has TRBV19 and TRBJ2-6; D remains ambiguous. The receptor comes from an adult with HIV infection. The sample consisted of blood, taken before antiretroviral therapy. For the CDR3, the DNA is TGTGCCAGTAGTCTTCGTCCGGGCGTCCTGACTTTC. It yields the protein CASSLRPGVLTF. Full variable domain (missing parts from reference TRBV19 and TRBJ2-6): DGGITQSPKYLFRKEGQNVTLSCEQNLNHDAMYWYRQDPGQGLRLIYYSQIVNDFQKGDIAEGYSVSREKKESFPLTVTSAQKNPTAFYLCASSLRPGVLTFGAGSRLTVL.